Given below is one T cell receptor beta chain in context. Its specificity is unknown. The authors ran a second PCR of about 6 to 11 cycles using a sample-barcoded 5' primer and a J-beta primer mix. TCRdb processed the 5' RACE reads anew with MiXCR; each CDR3 protein has one entry. The sample includes 730,000 or so distinct CDR3 sequences, roughly 47% seen only once; the top ten take under 25%. The entry originates in a study of blood T cells in healthy people across ages. Study results and caveats: Diversity was higher, and naive CD4+ cells more numerous, in long-lived donors than in aged donors.

Germline trimming cut 5 bases from V and 0 bases from J; bases unmatched to any gene: 3. This CDR3 region has 13 residues. Germline V gives CDR1 DFQATT, CDR2 SNEGSKA (reference sequence). What was sequenced was blood. The V and J genes are TRBV20-1 and TRBJ1-1, with 7 bases matching TRBD1. This TCR was sampled from a woman aged 55-70 years in good health. The CDR3 region is CSARDSMNTEAFF. The CDR3 region has the DNA TGCAGTGCTCGGGACAGCATGAACACTGAAGCTTTCTTT.